A single sample gave rise to the 20 T cell receptor beta chains below, sequenced in a study of shared clonotypes between healthy human individuals. Produced via immunoSEQ multiplex PCR; TCRdb's table is partial and in-frame only. The sample lists roughly 2 million clones, approximately 94% occurring once. The naive CD8 subset, CD45RO-negative cells positively selected for CCR7, excluded terminally differentiated effector memory CD45RA+ cells. The sequenced material came from naive CD8+ T cells sorted from blood. These receptors all stem from a man aged 18 to 29 in good health.

The CDR3 DNA is TGTGCCGGAAGAGCCCTGTCCTCGGGTACGCAGTATTTT. This codes for CAGRALSSGTQYF. This chain links TRBV6-1 with TRBJ2-3, with D uncertain. V was shortened by 11 bases and J by 8 bases, with 20 bases between the two germline ends. Germline loops: CDR1 MNHNS, CDR2 SASEGT. This CDR3 is 13 amino acids long.

The genes are TRBV10-2 and TRBJ1-1, with 11 bases matching TRBD1. V was clipped by 9 bases and J by 4 bases; unmatched bases: 1. Germline V gene lookup returns CDR1 WSHSY and CDR2 SAAADI. This CDR3 is 12 amino acids long. The CDR3 nucleotides read TGCGCCAGTGGACAGGGGGCCACTGAAGCTTTCTTT. It codes for CASGQGATEAFF.

The V and J genes are TRBV6-1 and TRBJ1-5, with no clear D. Germline CDR1 reads MNHNS; CDR2 reads SASEGT. Trimming pared 1 base from V and 10 bases from J, leaving 14 bases between. The CDR3 runs to 14 residues. CDR3 loop: CASSEDWTSIPQHF. The CDR3 DNA follows: TGTGCCAGCAGTGAAGATTGGACCTCTATACCCCAGCATTTT.

The V gene is TRBV4-1, the J gene TRBJ2-5; a weak D match, TRBD2 (6 bases). CDR1 is MGHRA and CDR2 is YSYEKL in the germline V gene. The CDR3 loop spans 15 amino acids. V lost 5 bases and J lost 2, with 15 bases in between. CDR3 bases: TGCGCCAGCAGCGGAAAGGGGACTTTGCAAGAGACCCAGTACTTC. Amino acids: CASSGKGTLQETQYF.

On this clone itself: This same CDR3 is encoded by further DNA sequences in the sample. The genes are TRBV30 and TRBJ2-1; D gene uncertain. Germline-derived CDR1 and CDR2 are GTSNPN and SVGIG (reference sequence). Between the trimmed V and J ends, which lost 2 bases and 2 bases, there was a span of 4 bases. The CDR3 sequence is 12 residues long. The CDR3 coding sequence is TGTGCCTGGAGTCCTACCTACAATGAGCAGTTCTTC. Protein sequence: CAWSPTYNEQFF.

The rearrangement uses TRBV11-1 and TRBJ1-2; D is ambiguous. The CDR3 totals 14 residues. Germline V lookup: CDR1 SGHAT, CDR2 FQDESV (reference sequence). The V end was cut by 5 bases, the J end by 1 base, with 11 bases between. The CDR3: CASSASGLNYGYTF. The CDR3 coding sequence is TGTGCCAGCAGCGCTTCAGGACTTAACTATGGCTACACCTTC.

The chain carries TRBV6-9 and TRBJ2-4, with 8 nucleotides matching TRBD2. The germline V gene encodes CDR1 MNHGY and CDR2 SVAAGI. The V and J ends lost 4 bases and 3 bases, in that order; junction bases with no gene match: 8. This CDR3 spans 16 amino acids. DNA for the CDR3: TGTGCCAGCAGTTCGGGGGGGGAACAAAGCAAAAACATTCAGTACTTC. Translating gives CASSSGGEQSKNIQYF.

The chain carries TRBV27 and TRBJ2-1; 7 bases line up with TRBD1. Trimming took 5 bases from V and 13 from J; bases not matched to a gene: 11. This CDR3 comprises 13 residues. From germline, CDR1 is MNHEY and CDR2 SMNVEV (reference sequence). The CDR3 region has the DNA TGTGCCAGCAGTCCCTTTCGACAGGGCCCTCAGTTCTTC. Its protein product is CASSPFRQGPQFF.

About this clone itself: This sample also contains other DNA sequences that code for the same CDR3. The chain is built from TRBV5-4 and TRBJ1-2, with D perhaps TRBD1 (6 bases). The CDR3 length is 14 residues. Germline loops: CDR1 SGHNT, CDR2 YYREEE (reference sequence). The V end lost 2 bases, the J end lost 3 bases, and 11 bases lay between the germline ends. The CDR3 region is CASSFRGADYGYTF. CDR3 coding DNA: TGTGCCAGCAGCTTTCGGGGGGCTGACTATGGCTACACCTTC.

The chain couples TRBV9 to TRBJ2-1, with TRBD2 matching 10 bases. The CDR3 contains 15 residues. Germline V gene lookup returns CDR1 SGDLS and CDR2 YYNGEE. V lost 4 bases to trimming and J lost 4 bases; unmatched junction nucleotides: 5. CDR3 sequence (DNA): TGTGCCAGCAGCCCTAGCGGGGGCCTTTACAATGAGCAGTTCTTC. Its protein is CASSPSGGLYNEQFF.

The chain links TRBV29-1 to TRBJ1-1; D possibly corresponds to TRBD1 (5 bases). This CDR3 has 12 residues. Germline V gene sequence: CDR1 SQVTM, CDR2 ANQGSEA. Trimming shortened V by 4 bases and J by 4 bases, and 10 bases separated the two germline ends. The CDR3 here is CSVGLGGTEAFF. The DNA of the CDR3 is TGCAGCGTTGGACTGGGGGGCACTGAAGCTTTCTTT.

A remark on this clone: The same CDR3 also results from other DNA sequences found in this sample. The chain has TRBV4-1 and TRBJ2-3; D possibly corresponds to TRBD2 (6 bases). CDR3 length: 16 amino acids. Germline V gene lookup returns CDR1 MGHRA and CDR2 YSYEKL. V was trimmed by 0 bases and J by 1 base, leaving 11 bases between them. CDR3 sequence (DNA): TGCGCCAGCAGCCAAGATTTGGGGGGTCGCACAGATACGCAGTATTTT. Translated, it gives CASSQDLGGRTDTQYF.

The chain couples TRBV7-2 to TRBJ2-7, with 11 nucleotides matching TRBD1. Trimming removed 1 base from V and 7 bases from J; junction bases left unmatched: 15. CDR1 is SGHTA and CDR2 is FQGNSA in the germline V gene. The CDR3 consists of 18 residues. CDR3: CASSLGFRDRGTRQEQYF. Written as DNA, the CDR3 is TGTGCCAGCAGCTTAGGGTTCCGGGACAGGGGGACCAGACAGGAGCAGTACTTC. Combining the CDR3 with reference TRBV7-2 and TRBJ2-7 gives the whole variable domain GAGVSQSPSNKVTEKGKDVELRCDPISGHTALYWYRQSLGQGLEFLIYFQGNSAPDKSGLPSDRFSAERTGGSVSTLTIQRTQQEDSAVYLCASSLGFRDRGTRQEQYFGPGTRLTVT.

This chain uses TRBV7-9 with TRBJ2-7; D remains ambiguous. V was pared by 0 bases and J by 0 bases, with 9 bases between. Germline CDR1 SEHNR, CDR2 FQNEAQ (reference sequence). The CDR3 runs 15 residues. CDR3 bases: TGTGCCAGCAGCTTAGCCAGTCCTCTCTCCTACGAGCAGTACTTC. This codes for CASSLASPLSYEQYF.

This clone was counted once. This chain uses TRBV6-5 with TRBJ2-1, with D perhaps matching TRBD1 (5 bases). The CDR3 is 15 amino acids. The germline V gene encodes CDR1 MNHEY and CDR2 SVGAGI. V was pared by 0 bases and J by 3 bases, with 9 bases between. CDR3 nucleotide sequence: TGTGCCAGCAGTTACTCGCAGGGTCTCTACAATGAGCAGTTCTTC. The encoded protein is CASSYSQGLYNEQFF.

The V and J genes are TRBV7-9 and TRBJ2-5; a possible D gene is TRBD1 (6 bases). Germline CDR1 reads SEHNR; CDR2 reads FQNEAQ (reference sequence). The CDR3 covers 16 residues. With 5 bases removed from V and 4 bases from J, the gap between germline ends came to 20 bases. CDR3 nucleotides: TGTGCCAGCAGCACTGGAGCCCAGGGGCTGGGAGAGACCCAGTACTTC. This sequence encodes CASSTGAQGLGETQYF.

J is TRBJ2-7 and V is TRBV28; 7 nucleotides agree with TRBD2. The CDR3 has 15 amino acids. V shed 3 bases, J shed 2 bases, and the junction held 7 bases outside the gene matches. Germline V gives CDR1 MDHEN, CDR2 SYDVKM. The CDR3 loop reads CASSFRAGDPYEQYF. As DNA, the CDR3 is TGTGCCAGCAGTTTTCGGGCGGGGGACCCCTACGAGCAGTACTTC.

To note about this clone: The same CDR3 can be traced to other DNA sequences in this sample. The V and J genes are TRBV7-8 and TRBJ2-7; D unresolved. Looked up from germline, CDR1 is SGHVS and CDR2 is FQNEAQ. The CDR3 extends over 13 amino acids. The V gene lost 1 base and the J gene lost 1 base, with 5 bases spanning the gap. Here the CDR3 reads CASSLGASYEQYF. CDR3 nucleotides: TGTGCCAGCAGCTTAGGGGCTTCCTACGAGCAGTACTTC.

This chain joins TRBV7-8 and TRBJ2-7, with D possibly being TRBD1 (5 bases). CDR1 and CDR2 from the germline V gene are SGHVS and FQNEAQ. V was pared by 4 bases and J by 2 bases, with 12 bases between. This CDR3 is built from 14 residues. The chain's CDR3 is CASSSLGVTYEQYF. The CDR3 DNA reads TGTGCCAGCAGCTCTTTAGGGGTTACCTACGAGCAGTACTTC.

V and J are TRBV6-4 and TRBJ1-6; D possibly corresponds to TRBD1 (5 bases). Germline loops: CDR1 MRHNA, CDR2 SNTAGT. This CDR3 region has 11 residues. Here the CDR3 reads CGGRLRSPLHF. CDR3 sequence (DNA): TGTGGGGGACGACTAAGGTCACCCCTCCACTTT.